The 23 T cell receptor beta chains below all came from one sample that was sequenced in a study of CD8 T cells in ankylosing spondylitis. MiXCR, run by TCRdb on the 5' RACE reads, gives a single entry per CDR3 protein. The sample lists 25,000 to 35,000 distinct CDR3 sequences, 14% occurring once. The specimen was blood. The source of these receptors is a male donor with ankylosing spondylitis or in good health (not recorded which).

In nucleotides, the CDR3 is TGTGCCAGCAGTTACTCGACAAAGACAGTCCAAGAGACCCAGTACTTC. Translated, it gives CASSYSTKTVQETQYF. The V gene is TRBV6-2 or TRBV6-3, the J gene TRBJ2-5; tentatively, D is TRBD1 (5 bases). V lost 0 bases and J 1 base, leaving 12 bases between the germline ends. The CDR3 runs to 16 residues. Germline assignment: CDR1 MNHEY and CDR2 SVGEGT.

This clonotype was observed a few times. This chain joins TRBV20-1 and TRBJ2-2; a weak D match, TRBD1 (6 bases). The CDR3 consists of 15 residues. The V and J ends lost 5 bases and 4 bases respectively, with 17 bases between them. Germline V lookup: CDR1 DFQATT, CDR2 SNEGSKA (reference sequence). CDR3: CSAPDRSTSTGELFF. In DNA form, the CDR3 reads TGCAGTGCTCCCGACAGGTCGACCAGCACCGGGGAGCTGTTTTTT.

This clonotype was seen a handful of times. The chain combines TRBV5-1 with TRBJ2-1; no firm D call. Trimming removed 0 bases from V and 5 bases from J, with 9 bases in between. Per germline, CDR1 SGHRS and CDR2 YFSETQ. There are 14 residues in the CDR3. In nucleotides, the CDR3 is TGCGCCAGCAGCTTGGGGTCCGATCACAATGAGCAGTTCTTC. Translating it yields CASSLGSDHNEQFF.

This clonotype turned up a few times. This chain joins TRBV14 and TRBJ2-7; no reliable D call. The CDR3 loop spans 11 amino acids. The germline CDR1 and CDR2 sequences are SGHDN and FVKESK. V was clipped by 4 bases and J by 5 bases, with 6 bases between them. Here the CDR3 reads CASSLHNEQYF. The CDR3 region has the DNA TGTGCCAGCAGCCTGCACAACGAGCAGTACTTC.

The rearrangement uses TRBV10-3 and TRBJ2-1; possible D gene TRBD1, 6 bases. Per germline, CDR1 ENHRY and CDR2 SYGVKD. The CDR3 totals 12 residues. V lost 2 bases to trimming and J lost 7 bases, with 6 bases between them. CDR3 protein: CAISERGNEQFF. The CDR3 nucleotides are TGTGCCATCAGTGAGAGGGGGAATGAGCAGTTCTTC.

The rearrangement joins TRBV29-1 to TRBJ1-2, with D hard to call. The CDR3 is 14 amino acids. Trimming removed 0 bases from V and 4 bases from J, with 12 bases in between. The germline gives CDR1 SQVTM, CDR2 ANQGSEA. The CDR3 coding sequence is TGCAGCGTTGAAGATGAGAGGCAGTCCTATGGCTACACCTTC. Its protein is CSVEDERQSYGYTF.

This clonotype came up a few times. V gene TRBV20-1 combines with J gene TRBJ2-1; unclear D gene. In germline, CDR1 is DFQATT, CDR2 SNEGSKA (reference sequence). V lost 3 bases and J 9 bases, leaving 9 bases between the germline ends. This CDR3 contains 11 residues. Here the CDR3 DNA reads TGCAGTGCTAGCCAGACTGGTGAGCAGTTCTTC. Translated: CSASQTGEQFF.

In its sample, this clonotype was seen a few times. The chain couples TRBV4-3 to TRBJ1-2; D might be TRBD1 (6 bases). CDR3 length: 14 residues. From germline, CDR1 is LGHNA and CDR2 YSLEER. The V end was cut by 0 bases, the J end by 6 bases, with 11 bases between. The CDR3 bases are TGCGCCAGCAGCCAAGACGACAGGTCGGATGGCTACACCTTC. The encoded protein is CASSQDDRSDGYTF.

There are a few counts of this clonotype. This rearrangement joins TRBV7-6 to TRBJ2-5; no clear D gene. V dropped 5 bases and J dropped 1 base, with 11 bases sitting between them. CDR3 size: 14 residues. Germline V lookup: CDR1 SGHVS, CDR2 FNYEAQ. The chain's CDR3 is CASSPISSQETQYF. The DNA for the CDR3 is TGTGCCAGCAGCCCAATAAGCAGCCAAGAGACCCAGTACTTC.

The sample holds many counts of this clonotype. This CDR3 reads CASSLMLSNEQFF. CDR3 bases: TGTGCCAGCAGTTTGATGTTAAGCAATGAGCAGTTCTTC. V is TRBV12-3 or TRBV12-4 and J is TRBJ2-1; D is uncertain. The CDR3 sequence is 13 residues long. Trimming removed 3 bases from V and 6 bases from J, with 9 bases in between.

This clonotype showed up just a few times. The junction and the germline gene differ at one end; a read error may be behind it. V usage is TRBV11-2 and J usage is TRBJ2-3, with TRBD1 as a possible D gene (6 bases). This CDR3 is 14 amino acids long. Germline V CDR1 and CDR2: SGHAT, FQNNGV. The CDR3 DNA reads as TGTGCCAGCAGCCTAGACAGGAGCACAGATACGCAGTATTTT. Protein product: CASSLDRSTDTQYF.

This clonotype was observed a few times. V usage is TRBV20-1 and J usage is TRBJ2-1; the D gene is possibly TRBD1 (7 bases). The CDR3 spans 13 residues. V lost 6 bases, J lost 6 bases, and 15 bases lay in between. Germline CDR1 is DFQATT and CDR2 is SNEGSKA (reference sequence). CDR3: CSAAGGIGNEQFF. The CDR3 coding sequence is TGCAGTGCCGCAGGGGGGATCGGCAATGAGCAGTTCTTC.

This clonotype was detected once. This rearrangement joins TRBV4-2 to TRBJ1-5; D remains unclear. V was pared by 4 bases and J by 3 bases, with 13 bases between. This CDR3 contains 15 residues. CDR1 is LGHNA, CDR2 YNFKEQ, per germline. This CDR3 reads CASSRFGEINQPQHF. CDR3 DNA: TGTGCCAGCAGCCGGTTCGGCGAAATCAATCAGCCCCAGCATTTT.

The V call is TRBV20-1, the J call TRBJ2-1; D remains unclear. V was cut by 5 bases and J by 4 bases, with 6 bases left in between. The germline CDR1 and CDR2 sequences are DFQATT and SNEGSKA (reference sequence). CDR3 length: 11 residues. In nucleotides, the CDR3 is TGCAGTGCTTCAGGTTACAATGAGCAGTTCTTC. It translates to CSASGYNEQFF.

This clonotype was found a few times. The V call is TRBV5-1, the J call TRBJ2-2, with D possibly called TRBD1 or TRBD2 (5 bases each). Germline V gene lookup returns CDR1 SGHRS and CDR2 YFSETQ. This CDR3 is built from 15 residues. V was cut by 3 bases and J by 1 base, with 10 bases left in between. CDR3 sequence (DNA): TGCGCCAGCAGCTGGGGGTCAGGGAACACCGGGGAGCTGTTTTTT. It translates to CASSWGSGNTGELFF.

This clonotype was counted a few times. This chain uses TRBV12-3 or TRBV12-4 with TRBJ2-1; 9 positions match TRBD2. CDR3 length: 14 residues. Losses at the gene ends were 4 bases for V and 2 bases for J; bases not matched to a gene: 0. Written as DNA, the CDR3 is TGTGCCAGCAGTTCTAGCGGGGCCTACAATGAGCAGTTCTTC. It specifies CASSSSGAYNEQFF.

This clonotype was picked up a small number of times. The genes are TRBV28 and TRBJ1-4; 7 nucleotides match TRBD1. Germline V lookup: CDR1 MDHEN, CDR2 SYDVKM. V shed 4 bases and J 7 bases; nucleotides not matched to a gene: 6. CDR3 size: 14 residues. The DNA for the CDR3 is TGTGCCAGCAGTTCACAGGGGTTTCGTGAAAAACTGTTTTTT. As protein: CASSSQGFREKLFF.

Only a few counts were recorded for this clonotype. This sequence joins TRBV4-1 and TRBJ2-1; D call uncertain. Trimming removed 0 bases from V and 6 bases from J, with 9 bases in between. Germline CDR1 and CDR2: MGHRA and YSYEKL. The CDR3 loop spans 14 amino acids. The CDR3 sequence: CASSQDRVVNEQFF. In nucleotides, the CDR3 is TGCGCCAGCAGCCAAGATAGGGTGGTCAATGAGCAGTTCTTC.

This clonotype came up a few times. The chain links TRBV20-1 to TRBJ1-4; maybe TRBD1 (5 bases). Germline V lookup: CDR1 DFQATT, CDR2 SNEGSKA (reference sequence). The CDR3 is 13 amino acids. Trimming removed 4 bases at V and 7 bases at J, with 13 bases between. The CDR3 DNA follows: TGCAGTGCTAATCAGGGAGGGAGTGAAAAACTGTTTTTT. Residues: CSANQGGSEKLFF.

This clonotype came up a few times. The V call is TRBV24-1, the J call TRBJ2-5; D is undetermined. Trimming stripped 3 bases from V and 6 bases from J, with 4 bases between. This CDR3 is built from 11 residues. Germline V gene data show CDR1 as KGHDR and CDR2 as SFDVKD. In DNA, the CDR3 is TGTGCCACCAGTGATCGACAGACCCAGTACTTC. Its translation: CATSDRQTQYF.

This clonotype was counted only a few times. This rearrangement joins TRBV20-1 to TRBJ2-7, with D perhaps matching TRBD2 (6 bases). Between the trimmed V and J ends, which lost 2 bases and 2 bases, there was a span of 13 bases. Germline V lookup: CDR1 DFQATT, CDR2 SNEGSKA (reference sequence). The CDR3 sequence is 14 residues long. The chain's CDR3 is CSARSGGVPYEQYV. CDR3 sequence (DNA): TGCAGTGCTAGATCGGGCGGGGTACCCTACGAGCAGTACGTC.

Points on this clonotype: At one boundary the junction diverges from the germline segment, which might be a read error. The CDR3 bases are TGCGCCATCAGCCCCCCGGGGGGCGCGGGTGAAGCTTTCTTT. Amino acids: CAISPPGGAGEAFF. The V call is TRBV10-3, the J call TRBJ1-1; a possible D gene is TRBD1 (6 bases). The germline CDR1 and CDR2 sequences are ENHRY and SYGVKD. The CDR3 consists of 14 residues.

This chain uses TRBV29-1 with TRBJ2-7; 7 nucleotides agree with TRBD1. Germline V gene lookup returns CDR1 SQVTM and CDR2 ANQGSEA. This CDR3 has 11 residues. V was pared by 5 bases and J by 2 bases, with 0 bases of the junction left unmatched. The CDR3 region has the DNA TGCAGCGTTCAGGGGGCCTACGAGCAGTACTTC. Protein product: CSVQGAYEQYF.